This T cell receptor beta chain stems from a study of T cell repertoires in cytomegalovirus infection. About the research overall: Both a matching HLA type and CMV infection were indicated by public TCR beta signatures. General observations from the study: Summed frequency of public TCR beta families distinguished CMV carriers with the relevant HLA.

TCRdb independently ran MiXCR on the reads; one entry per CDR3 protein. The sample contains around 330,000 distinct CDR3 sequences, 15% to 20% of which appear only once. The CDR3 consists of 16 residues. The germline V and J ends were trimmed by 3 bases and 1 base, with 15 bases remaining between them. CDR1 is SEHNR and CDR2 is FQNEAQ in the germline V gene (reference sequence). In regard to this clonotype: Its antigen is as yet unknown.

The sequence derives from a human donor in good health (CMV status not recorded). Some clones in this sample may be carry-over from other donors' samples. The chain links TRBV7-9 to TRBJ1-2; a weak D match, TRBD1 (5 bases). Sequenced material: PBMCs. This chain's CDR3 is CASSFGGTGSNYGYTF. DNA for the CDR3: TGTGCCAGCAGCTTCGGGGGGACGGGAAGTAACTATGGCTACACCTTC.